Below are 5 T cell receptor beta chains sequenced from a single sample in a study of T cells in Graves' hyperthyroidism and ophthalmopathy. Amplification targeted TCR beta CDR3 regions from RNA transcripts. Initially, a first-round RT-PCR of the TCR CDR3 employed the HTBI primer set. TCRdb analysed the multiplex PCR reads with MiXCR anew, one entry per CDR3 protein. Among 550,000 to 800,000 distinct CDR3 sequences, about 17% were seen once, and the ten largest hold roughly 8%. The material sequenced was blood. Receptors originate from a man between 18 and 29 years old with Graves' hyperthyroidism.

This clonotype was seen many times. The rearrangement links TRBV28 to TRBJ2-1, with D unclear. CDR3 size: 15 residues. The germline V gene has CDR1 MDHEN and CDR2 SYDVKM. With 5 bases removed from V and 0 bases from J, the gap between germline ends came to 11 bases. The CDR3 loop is CASSLPLSSYNEQFF. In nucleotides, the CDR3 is TGTGCCAGCAGTCTCCCTCTGAGCTCCTACAATGAGCAGTTCTTC.

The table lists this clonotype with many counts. Written as DNA, the CDR3 is TGTGCCAGCAGTCCACCGGACAGGTCGTCTAGGCCCCAGCATTTT. Translation: CASSPPDRSSRPQHF. This chain joins TRBV28 and TRBJ1-5; 7 bases fit TRBD1. Germline V gene sequence: CDR1 MDHEN, CDR2 SYDVKM. The CDR3 covers 15 residues. J was trimmed by 9 bases and V by 5 bases; bases with no gene match: 13.

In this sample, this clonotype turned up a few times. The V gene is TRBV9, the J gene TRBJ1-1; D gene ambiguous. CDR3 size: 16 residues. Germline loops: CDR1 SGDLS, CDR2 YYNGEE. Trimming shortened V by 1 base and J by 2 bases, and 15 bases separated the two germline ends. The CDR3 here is CASSVSRTYENTEAFF. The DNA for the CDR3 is TGTGCCAGCAGCGTAAGTCGGACCTATGAAAACACTGAAGCTTTCTTT.

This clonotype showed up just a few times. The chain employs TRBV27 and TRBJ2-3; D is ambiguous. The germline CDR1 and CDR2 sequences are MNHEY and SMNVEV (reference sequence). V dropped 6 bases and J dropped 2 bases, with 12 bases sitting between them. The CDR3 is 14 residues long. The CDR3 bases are TGTGCCAGCAGCCTTAAAATCTTCACAGATACGCAGTATTTT. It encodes CASSLKIFTDTQYF.

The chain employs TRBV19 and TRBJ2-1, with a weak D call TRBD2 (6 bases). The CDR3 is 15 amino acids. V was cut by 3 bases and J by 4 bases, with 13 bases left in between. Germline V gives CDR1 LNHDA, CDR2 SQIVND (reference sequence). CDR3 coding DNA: TGTGCCAGTAGTATCTCTAGCGCGCCGTACAATGAGCAGTTCTTC. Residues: CASSISSAPYNEQFF.